This TCR beta chain was captured by sequencing in a study of CD8 T cells in Susac syndrome. Study-wide findings and caveats: The relatively small number of individuals in the TCR sequencing and HLA analysis was acknowledged by the study.

CDR1 is GTSNPN, CDR2 SVGIG, per germline (reference sequence). Trimming pared 4 bases from V and 3 bases from J, leaving 13 bases between. This CDR3 is 13 amino acids long. RNA was extracted with the RNeasy kit, and a quantity of 0.5 to 1 ug was reverse transcribed using random hexamers. Multiplex PCR with immunoSEQ amplified the TCR beta CDR3 across 54 Vbeta and 13 Jbeta. TCRdb fed the immunoSEQ multiplex PCR reads into MiXCR, producing one record per CDR3 protein. Among some 150,000 distinct CDR3 sequences listed, nearly 97% were seen once. From blood CD8+ and CD4+ T cells, TCR beta sequences were generated. The TEMRA cells underwent FACS enrichment, while the CD8+ and CD4+ T cells underwent negative isolation. For this clonotype: No antigen is known for it.

The specimen sequenced was CD8+ T cells from PBMCs. This clonotype originated in a human donor with multiple sclerosis. The genes are TRBV30 and TRBJ2-7, with D possibly being TRBD1 or TRBD2 (6 bases each). The CDR3, as DNA: TGTGCCTGGACCACAGGGACTTTCTACGAGCAGTACTTC. It translates to CAWTTGTFYEQYF.